The 22 T cell receptor beta chains listed next were all sequenced from one sample in a study of Tregs in tolerant kidney transplant recipients. Using immunoSEQ multiplex PCR, the repertoire was profiled, and TCRdb retains in-frame clones only, with some absent. The sample table includes more than 45,000 clones. Sequences were derived from CD4+ T cells from blood, sampled before the transplant. All receptors come from a human donor who received a combined kidney and bone marrow transplant.

Concerning this clone itself: Coverage ceases 3 residues before the CDR3 finishes, and the germline J gene fills in the end. The chain is built from TRBV5-1 and TRBJ2-6; 7 bases match TRBD1. Trimming removed 0 bases from V and 8 bases from J; junction bases left unmatched: 5. Germline CDR1 SGHRS, CDR2 YFSETQ. The CDR3 is 15 amino acids. The CDR3 DNA, read in part, is TGCGCCAGCAGCTTGGATGAGACAGGGACCAACGTC. Translated, it gives CASSLDETGTNV. The whole CDR3 reads CASSLDETGTNVLTF.

As concerns this clone: The missing CDR3 end, 3 residues past where the read stops, is filled in from the germline J gene. J is TRBJ2-5 and V is TRBV7-3, with TRBD2 identical over 7 bases. This CDR3 spans 15 amino acids. CDR1 and CDR2 from the germline V gene are SGHTA and FQGTGA. The V and J ends lost 0 bases and 2 bases, in that order; junction bases with no gene match: 3. The CDR3 reads CASSLTRGGQETQYF. CDR3 bases read: TGTGCCAGCAGCTTAACCCGGGGAGGGCAAGAGACC.

Points on this clone: The missing CDR3 end, 3 residues past where the read stops, is filled in from the germline J gene. This sequence joins TRBV30 and TRBJ1-4, with 7 bases matching TRBD1. This CDR3 has 17 amino acids. V shed 3 bases, J shed 0 bases, and the junction held 10 bases outside the gene matches. Germline V gene lookup returns CDR1 GTSNPN and CDR2 SVGIG (reference sequence). The DNA read from the CDR3 is TGTGCCTGGAGCGGGAAACAGGGGAGAGCAACTAATGAAAAA. It is translated as CAWSGKQGRATNEK. The full-length CDR3 reads as CAWSGKQGRATNEKLFF. Using reference TRBV30 and TRBJ1-4 for the parts outside the CDR3, the full variable domain is SQTIHQWPATLVQPVGSPLSLECTVEGTSNPNLYWYRQAAGRGLQLLFYSVGIGQISSEVPQNLSASRPQDRQFILSSKKLLLSDSGFYLCAWSGKQGRATNEKLFFGSGTQLSVL.

A note on this clone: The CDR3 extends 3 residues past the end of the read, so its final part is completed from the germline J gene. This sequence joins TRBV30 and TRBJ2-7, with 7 bases aligning to TRBD2. This CDR3 is built from 17 residues. After removal of 0 bases from V and 5 bases from J, the junction contained 16 bases not matched to a gene. Germline CDR1 is GTSNPN and CDR2 is SVGIG (reference sequence). The CDR3 here is CAWSVHGIWREINEQYF. The covered CDR3 bases are TGTGCCTGGAGTGTACACGGCATTTGGCGGGAGATCAACGAG.

Concerning this clone itself: The CDR3 is cut off 3 residues early in the read; its end comes from the germline J gene. The rearrangement links TRBV7-2 to TRBJ2-3; 7 bases map to TRBD1. The CDR3 totals 15 residues. The V segment lost 5 bases and the J segment 2 bases; nucleotides outside the gene matches: 7. Germline V gene lookup returns CDR1 SGHTA and CDR2 FQGNSA. CDR3 DNA (partial): TGTGCCAGCAGCCTACAGGGGCAAGTCACAGATACG. It encodes CASSLQGQVTDT. The complete CDR3 reads CASSLQGQVTDTQYF.

In regard to this clone: The read falls 3 residues short of the CDR3 end, and the missing part is taken from the germline J gene. The chain employs TRBV18 and TRBJ2-7; no definite D call. V gave up 3 bases and J gave up 1 base, with 7 bases separating them. CDR1 is KGHSH, CDR2 LQKENI, per germline. The CDR3 contains 13 residues. CDR3 DNA (partial): TGTGCCAGCTCACCCCTACTGTCCTACGAG. Its translation is CASSPLLSYE. Given in full, the CDR3 is CASSPLLSYEQYF.

Remarks on this clone: The read is 3 residues too short to cover the CDR3 end, so that end is filled in from the germline J gene. V and J are TRBV7-9 and TRBJ2-7; 8 nucleotides agree with TRBD2. After removal of 6 bases from V and 4 bases from J, the junction contained 8 bases not matched to a gene. This CDR3 is 14 amino acids long. The V gene's germline CDR1 is SEHNR and CDR2 FQNEAQ (reference sequence). This CDR3 is CASSPLAENYEQYF. Partial CDR3 DNA: TGTGCCAGCAGTCCACTAGCGGAAAATTACGAG.

Comments on this clone: The sequence runs out 3 residues before the end of the CDR3; the remainder is reconstructed from the germline J gene. The rearrangement joins TRBV5-1 to TRBJ2-3; possibly TRBD1 for D (5 bases). The germline CDR1 and CDR2 sequences are SGHRS and YFSETQ. The CDR3 covers 15 residues. Trimming stripped 6 bases from V and 1 base from J, with 15 bases between. CDR3 sequence: CASTDTGRGTDTQYF. Incomplete CDR3 DNA: TGCGCCAGCACCGACACCGGCAGGGGCACAGATACG.

Note on this clone: The read stops 3 residues short of the end of the CDR3; the missing end is completed from the germline J gene. The chain combines TRBV7-2 with TRBJ1-2; 8 bases fit TRBD1. Germline trimming cut 1 base from V and 5 bases from J; bases unmatched to any gene: 6. The CDR3 is 15 amino acids. CDR1 is SGHTA, CDR2 FQGNSA, per germline. The covered CDR3 bases are TGTGCCAGCAGCTTAGGCCCAGGGGGCGGATATGGC. Protein: CASSLGPGGGYG. The full-length CDR3 reads as CASSLGPGGGYGYTF. Together with reference TRBV7-2 and TRBJ1-2, the CDR3 gives the full variable domain: GAGVSQSPSNKVTEKGKDVELRCDPISGHTALYWYRQSLGQGLEFLIYFQGNSAPDKSGLPSDRFSAERTGGSVSTLTIQRTQQEDSAVYLCASSLGPGGGYGYTFGSGTRLTVV.

In regard to this clone: The missing CDR3 end, 3 residues past where the read stops, is filled in from the germline J gene. The gene calls are TRBV7-2 and TRBJ1-6; the match to TRBD1 covers 7 bases. The CDR3 consists of 15 residues. The V gene's germline CDR1 is SGHTA and CDR2 FQGNSA. Trimming at V came to 4 bases and at J to 6 bases, leaving 6 bases not matched to a gene. This chain's CDR3 is CASSSWTGVNSPLHF. The DNA read from the CDR3 is TGTGCCAGCAGCTCTTGGACAGGAGTTAATTCACCC.

Note on this clone: The read is 3 residues too short to cover the CDR3 end, so that end is filled in from the germline J gene. V gene TRBV2 combines with J gene TRBJ1-2, with 12 positions matching TRBD1. Germline CDR1 is SNHLY and CDR2 is FYNNEI. The CDR3 spans 13 residues. CDR3 sequence reads: CASTGQGALGYTF. CDR3 DNA, as far as it was read: TGTGCCAGCACGGGACAGGGGGCTCTAGGC.

About this clone: Read sequence stops 3 residues before the CDR3 end, and the germline J gene provides the missing end. The J gene is TRBJ2-5, the V gene TRBV2; the match to TRBD2 covers 12 bases. V shed 4 bases, J shed 1 base, and the junction held 4 bases outside the gene matches. Germline-derived CDR1 and CDR2 are SNHLY and FYNNEI. The CDR3 loop spans 16 amino acids. The CDR3 bases that were read are TGTGCCAGCAGTGTTTTACTAGCGGGAGGCCAAGAGACC. Translated, it gives CASSVLLAGGQET. In full, the CDR3 reads CASSVLLAGGQETQYF.

As regards this clone: The sequenced fragment ends 3 residues before the CDR3 boundary, so the rest is inferred from the germline J gene. The chain couples TRBV20-1 to TRBJ2-5; 7 nucleotides agree with TRBD2. The V and J ends lost 3 bases and 4 bases, in that order; junction bases with no gene match: 2. Germline loops: CDR1 DFQATT, CDR2 SNEGSKA (reference sequence). This CDR3 contains 12 residues. The part of the CDR3 DNA that was read is TGCAGTGCTAGCCCTAGCGGAGAGACC. Encoded protein: CSASPSGET. The complete CDR3 protein is CSASPSGETQYF.

Note on this clone: The read stops 3 residues short of the end of the CDR3; the missing end is completed from the germline J gene. This same CDR3 is encoded by further DNA sequences in the sample. The V gene is TRBV19, the J gene TRBJ2-3; D possibly corresponds to TRBD2 (5 bases). The CDR3 covers 14 residues. The ends were cut back, 3 bases at V and 0 bases at J, with 7 bases in the middle. Looked up from germline, CDR1 is LNHDA and CDR2 is SQIVND (reference sequence). Partial CDR3 DNA: TGTGCCAGTAGTATCGGCGGGAGCACAGATACG. This encodes CASSIGGSTDT. The entire CDR3 protein is CASSIGGSTDTQYF.

With regard to this clone: The read is 3 residues too short to cover the CDR3 end, so that end is filled in from the germline J gene. J is TRBJ2-7 and V is TRBV20-1; TRBD2 agrees at 11 bases. Trimming at V came to 0 bases and at J to 4 bases, leaving 11 bases not matched to a gene. This CDR3 has 17 residues. The V gene's germline CDR1 is DFQATT and CDR2 SNEGSKA (reference sequence). CDR3 protein: CSARDMGELAGVYEQYF. The DNA read from the CDR3 is TGCAGTGCTAGAGATATGGGGGAACTAGCGGGAGTTTACGAG.

About this clone: The CDR3 goes on 3 residues after the read ends, and that part is filled in from the germline J gene. The chain couples TRBV4-2 to TRBJ2-1; the match to TRBD2 covers 14 bases. Germline V gene sequence: CDR1 LGHNA, CDR2 YNFKEQ. V lost 4 bases to trimming and J lost 3 bases; unmatched junction nucleotides: 5. This CDR3 is 17 amino acids long. CDR3: CASSPRTSGGLYNEQFF. Partial CDR3 DNA: TGTGCCAGCAGCCCACGGACTAGCGGGGGGCTCTACAATGAG.

Comment on this clone: The read gets to within 3 residues of the CDR3 end, and the germline J gene fills in the rest. The chain combines TRBV7-2 with TRBJ2-3, with no clear D. The V and J ends lost 1 base and 4 bases respectively, with 6 bases between them. The CDR3 covers 13 residues. Germline V lookup: CDR1 SGHTA, CDR2 FQGNSA. The CDR3 bases that were read are TGTGCCAGCAGCTTAGTTAGTTCAGATACG. This sequence encodes CASSLVSSDT. The entire CDR3 protein is CASSLVSSDTQYF. Looking up the rest from reference TRBV7-2 and TRBJ2-3 gives the full variable domain: GAGVSQSPSNKVTEKGKDVELRCDPISGHTALYWYRQSLGQGLEFLIYFQGNSAPDKSGLPSDRFSAERTGGSVSTLTIQRTQQEDSAVYLCASSLVSSDTQYFGPGTRLTVL.

Note on this clone: The read terminates 3 residues ahead of where the CDR3 ends, so the germline J gene completes it. The gene calls are TRBV30 and TRBJ2-7; TRBD2 matches 12 bases. CDR3 size: 13 residues. V was pared by 2 bases and J by 6 bases, with 2 bases of the junction left unmatched. The germline CDR1 and CDR2 sequences are GTSNPN and SVGIG (reference sequence). This CDR3 reads CAWSKLAGGEQYF. The sequenced part of the CDR3 DNA is TGTGCCTGGAGTAAACTAGCGGGGGGCGAG.

To note about this clone: The observed sequence ends 3 residues before the CDR3 terminus, with the missing tail filled in from the germline J gene. The J gene is TRBJ1-4, the V gene TRBV5-1, with D tentatively TRBD1 (6 bases). This CDR3 has 14 amino acids. V was pared by 0 bases and J by 5 bases, with 8 bases between. From germline, CDR1 is SGHRS and CDR2 YFSETQ. CDR3 DNA (partial): TGCGCCAGCAGCTTGGGGACAGAGAATGAAAAA. It translates to CASSLGTENEK. The entire CDR3 protein reads CASSLGTENEKLFF.

Concerning this clone itself: Read coverage stops 3 residues before the CDR3 terminus; the germline J gene supplies the remainder. The rearrangement joins TRBV19 to TRBJ1-1; no firm D call. CDR1 is LNHDA, CDR2 SQIVND, per germline (reference sequence). The CDR3 runs to 13 residues. The CDR3 bases that were read are TGTGCCAGTAGTATTGAGGTTGGCACGCGG. It specifies CASSIEVGTR. The complete CDR3 protein is CASSIEVGTRAFF.

About this clone: The sequenced fragment ends 3 residues before the CDR3 boundary, so the rest is inferred from the germline J gene. J is TRBJ2-5 and V is TRBV5-1; 10 bases match TRBD1. V was clipped by 0 bases and J by 5 bases; unmatched bases: 7. Germline lookup yields CDR1 SGHRS and CDR2 YFSETQ. The CDR3 runs to 16 residues. CDR3 sequence reads: CASSLGIDRGLETQYF. The sequenced part of the CDR3 DNA is TGCGCCAGCAGCTTGGGAATTGACAGGGGGCTTGAGACC.

Of note for this clone: The read ends 3 residues shy of where the CDR3 ends; the end is completed using the germline J gene. The gene calls are TRBV5-4 and TRBJ2-5, with TRBD2 identical over 8 bases. V was pared by 2 bases and J by 5 bases, with 8 bases of the junction left unmatched. CDR3 length: 15 residues. Germline V gene lookup returns CDR1 SGHNT and CDR2 YYREEE (reference sequence). The sequenced part of the CDR3 DNA is TGTGCCAGCAGCTTCTCGACGGGAGGGGAGGAGACC. Protein: CASSFSTGGEET. The complete CDR3 reads CASSFSTGGEETQYF.